This T cell receptor (beta chain) was captured in a study of blood T cell repertoires in COVID-19. Measured with immunoSEQ multiplex PCR; TCRdb has only the in-frame clones, and not every one. The sample records 250,000 to 300,000 clones, under 95% being singletons. Trimming took 2 bases from V and 19 from J; bases not matched to a gene: 15. CDR1 and CDR2 from the germline V gene are SGHDT and YYEEEE. This CDR3 has 15 amino acids. The rearrangement links TRBV5-6 to TRBJ2-6; 10 bases line up with TRBD2. The sequenced sample was PBMCs or T cells enriched from blood (not recorded which). The clonotype was recovered from a woman in her forties with acute COVID-19. DNA for the CDR3: TGTGCCAGCAGCTTTTTTAGCGGGGGGCCCGTTTTAAACACTTTC. This encodes CASSFFSGGPVLNTF.